The clone carrying this T cell receptor beta chain appeared once. Trimming pared 0 bases from V and 10 bases from J, leaving 10 bases between. CDR1 is SGHAT and CDR2 is FQNNGV in the germline V gene. The CDR3 length is 13 residues. This entry belongs to a study of T cell changes during pregnancy in multiple sclerosis. TCRdb's copy holds only in-frame clones and misses some; the assay was immunoSEQ multiplex PCR. The table shows about 73,000 clones, with 85% to 95% occurring only once. This clonotype originated in a female donor in good health, enrolled as a control in a pregnancy study. The sequencing used peripheral blood, collected in the third trimester of pregnancy. V gene TRBV11-2 combines with J gene TRBJ2-1; D ambiguous. In nucleotides, the CDR3 is TGTGCCAGCAGCTTAGAACGGGTCGGGGAGCAGTTCTTC. Amino acid sequence: CASSLERVGEQFF.